These 25 T cell receptor beta chains came from one sample sequenced in a study of prognosis after radiotherapy for stage I lung cancer. Two-round multiplex PCR on genomic DNA was the method by which TCR beta CDR3 was amplified. Amplification during the initial PCR round employed primers specific to each TRBV and TRBJ gene. TCRdb used MiXCR to reprocess the multiplex PCR reads, holding one entry per CDR3 protein. The table shows around 31,000 distinct CDR3 sequences, with around 48% occurring only once. The sample was PBMCs, taken before or after stereotactic body radiation therapy (not recorded which). These receptors originate from a donor at least 50 years old with non-small cell lung cancer.

This clonotype was picked up many times. This sequence joins TRBV5-1 and TRBJ2-3; 9 positions agree with TRBD2. Trimming took 4 bases from V and 3 from J; bases not matched to a gene: 21. CDR3 size: 20 residues. Germline V gene lookup returns CDR1 SGHRS and CDR2 YFSETQ. CDR3 sequence (DNA): TGCGCCAGCAGCCCCGGCCGGTCCTCCCTGACTAGCGGTCGAACAGATACGCAGTATTTT. Protein: CASSPGRSSLTSGRTDTQYF.

In the case of this clonotype: A read error may account for a junction end that differs from germline. The genes are TRBV4-3 and TRBJ2-2, with D uncertain. The germline V gene encodes CDR1 LGHNA and CDR2 YSLEER. The CDR3 covers 16 residues. CDR3 nucleotide sequence: TGCGCCATCAGCCAAGAGGCTTTCGCGAACACCGCGGAGCTGTTTTTT. Its translation is CAISQEAFANTAELFF.

The chain has TRBV24-1 and TRBJ2-3, with D possibly matching TRBD1 (8 bases). The V end lost 7 bases, the J end lost 4 bases, and 32 bases lay between the germline ends. Germline assignment: CDR1 KGHDR and CDR2 SFDVKD. CDR3 length: 20 residues. This CDR3 reads CATSMTAGTIAQGAPDTQYF. CDR3 bases: TGTGCCACCAGCATGACAGCCGGGACTATCGCCCAGGGGGCCCCAGATACGCAGTATTTT.

This clonotype came up many times. The gene calls are TRBV28 and TRBJ1-1, with 8 bases aligning to TRBD1. Germline loops: CDR1 MDHEN, CDR2 SYDVKM. V lost 5 bases and J lost 1; bases outside the gene matches: 6. The CDR3 runs to 15 residues. The CDR3 nucleotides read TGTGCCAGCAGTCCAGGGGGCGCTGGGAACACTGAAGCTTTCTTT. Translating it yields CASSPGGAGNTEAFF.

The chain joins TRBV7-2 to TRBJ2-3, with TRBD2 matching over 13 bases. Trimming removed 5 bases from V and 8 bases from J; junction bases left unmatched: 7. CDR3 length: 15 residues. Germline CDR1 SGHTA, CDR2 FQGNSA. The CDR3 protein is CASSLMGLAGCTQYF. In DNA, the CDR3 is TGTGCCAGCAGCCTAATGGGACTAGCGGGATGTACGCAGTATTTT.

This clonotype appeared many times. V is TRBV10-3 and J is TRBJ1-1, with a tentative D call TRBD1 (5 bases). Germline CDR1 ENHRY, CDR2 SYGVKD. V was trimmed by 7 bases and J by 1 base, leaving 10 bases between them. The CDR3 covers 13 residues. For the CDR3, the DNA is TGTGCCATCACCGGACAACCGAACACTGAAGCTTTCTTT. It translates to CAITGQPNTEAFF.

V gene TRBV15 combines with J gene TRBJ2-7; 7 bases fit TRBD1. CDR3 size: 16 residues. Germline lookup yields CDR1 LNHNV and CDR2 YYDKDF (reference sequence). V lost 2 bases to trimming and J lost 3 bases; unmatched junction nucleotides: 10. CDR3 DNA: TGTGCCACCAGCAGATACCTTCCCGGACAGGTCTACGAGCAGTACTTC. Translated: CATSRYLPGQVYEQYF.

The chain has TRBV30 and TRBJ1-2, with a weak D call TRBD1 (5 bases). This CDR3 has 12 amino acids. V dropped 4 bases and J dropped 5 bases, with 11 bases sitting between them. Germline V gene sequence: CDR1 GTSNPN, CDR2 SVGIG (reference sequence). The CDR3 protein is CAWTGDYYGYTF. The CDR3 DNA reads TGTGCCTGGACGGGGGACTATTATGGCTACACCTTC. The full variable domain, rest sourced from reference TRBV30 and TRBJ1-2, is SQTIHQWPATLVQPVGSPLSLECTVEGTSNPNLYWYRQAAGRGLQLLFYSVGIGQISSEVPQNLSASRPQDRQFILSSKKLLLSDSGFYLCAWTGDYYGYTFGSGTRLTVV.

In regard to this clonotype: At one end the junction does not follow the germline gene, possibly because of a read error. The rearrangement links TRBV14 to TRBJ2-1; TRBD1 agrees at 8 bases. CDR1 is SGHDN and CDR2 is FVKESK in the germline V gene. This CDR3 has 18 amino acids. The CDR3 sequence is CASRQETRWDRPYNEQFF. The CDR3 coding sequence is TGTGCCAGCAGACAAGAAACACGTTGGGACAGGCCCTACAATGAGCAGTTCTTC. The full variable domain, its missing parts supplied by reference TRBV14 and TRBJ2-1, is EAGVTQFPSHSVIEKGQTVTLRCDPISGHDNLYWYRRVMGKEIKFLLHFVKESKQDESGMPNNRFLAERTGGTYSTLKVQPAELEDSGVYFCASRQETRWDRPYNEQFFGPGTRLTVL.

The chain recombines TRBV28 with TRBJ2-7; D unclear. The CDR3 is 14 residues long. V was clipped by 8 bases and J by 2 bases, with 16 bases between them. The germline V gene has CDR1 MDHEN and CDR2 SYDVKM. CDR3 bases: TGTGCCAGCGCGGTCCCAGTGGGTCCCTACGAGCAGTACTTC. Translated, it gives CASAVPVGPYEQYF.

Note on this clonotype: A far more abundant clone sits one base away, making this likely a read error. V is TRBV6-4 and J is TRBJ2-7, with 8 bases fitting TRBD2. Germline trimming cut 5 bases from V and 12 bases from J; bases unmatched to any gene: 12. Germline V gene lookup returns CDR1 MRHNA and CDR2 SNTAGT. This CDR3 spans 13 amino acids. The CDR3 DNA follows: TGTGCCAGCAGTTCGCGGTCGGGGGGGGGTGTGTACTTC. This translates into CASSSRSGGGVYF.

The genes are TRBV7-2 and TRBJ2-5; unclear D gene. The CDR3 covers 12 residues. Germline V gives CDR1 SGHTA, CDR2 FQGNSA. The V gene lost 4 bases and the J gene lost 8 bases, with 11 bases spanning the gap. CDR3 residues: CASSSRRDTQYF. The CDR3, as DNA: TGTGCCAGCAGCTCTAGAAGAGATACCCAGTACTTC.

As regards this clonotype: A junction end diverges from the germline sequence, so it may reflect a read error. The V gene is TRBV7-2, the J gene TRBJ2-1; the D is unclear. The CDR3 has 14 amino acids. CDR1 and CDR2 (germline): SGHTA, FQGNSA. The CDR3 loop is CANSLGRMGNEQFF. DNA for the CDR3: TGTGCCAACAGCTTAGGTCGGATGGGCAACGAGCAGTTCTTC.

This sequence joins TRBV5-1 and TRBJ2-1, with D perhaps matching TRBD1 (6 bases). CDR1 SGHRS and CDR2 YFSETQ come from the germline V gene. This CDR3 has 15 amino acids. V gave up 6 bases and J gave up 7 bases, with 20 bases separating them. The CDR3 DNA reads as TGCGCCAGCAACCCGATTGTGGCAGGGGAAAATGAGCAGTTCTTC. This translates into CASNPIVAGENEQFF.

Details on this clonotype: A read error likely explains this, since a far larger clone differs by one base. The rearrangement joins TRBV6-9 to TRBJ1-3, with unresolved D. Germline V lookup: CDR1 MNHGY, CDR2 SVAAGI. V was shortened by 3 bases and J by 13 bases, with 16 bases between the two germline ends. The CDR3 has 13 amino acids. The CDR3 DNA sequence: TGTGCCAGCAGTTACGGGTCACACGCCCGAATATATTTT. Translated, it gives CASSYGSHARIYF.

CDR3 bases: TGCAGTGTTATCAGCACGGGCTACAATGAGCAGTTCTTC. Translating gives CSVISTGYNEQFF. This chain joins TRBV20-1 and TRBJ2-1; D gene unclear. Germline V gene lookup returns CDR1 DFQATT and CDR2 SNEGSKA (reference sequence). CDR3 size: 13 residues. V was pared by 7 bases and J by 3 bases, with 13 bases between.

Concerning this clonotype: This clone may be a read error of a much larger clone one base away. This sequence joins TRBV12-3 or TRBV12-4 and TRBJ2-7, with D uncertain. The CDR3 runs 13 residues. V gave up 7 bases and J gave up 5 bases, with 15 bases separating them. CDR3 DNA: TGTGCCAGCATCCCCAACGGGTGGAACGAGCAGTACTTC. Its translation: CASIPNGWNEQYF.

This sequence joins TRBV6-2 or TRBV6-3 and TRBJ1-2; D gene uncertain. V was trimmed by 7 bases and J by 3 bases, leaving 12 bases between them. The CDR3 runs 13 residues. Per germline, CDR1 MNHEY and CDR2 SVGEGT. CDR3 loop: CASTESLYYGYTF. For the CDR3, the DNA is TGTGCCAGCACCGAGTCGTTGTACTATGGCTACACCTTC.

With regard to this clonotype: This probably arose from a read error, given a far larger clone one base away. This rearrangement joins TRBV7-2 to TRBJ2-1; the match to TRBD2 covers 11 bases. Germline V gives CDR1 SGHTA, CDR2 FQGNSA. The CDR3 runs to 16 residues. Trimming at V came to 4 bases and at J to 6 bases, leaving 8 bases not matched to a gene. The CDR3 bases are TGTGCCAGCAGCTCCAATAGCGGGAGGGCCACCAATGAGCAGTTCTTC. Amino acids: CASSSNSGRATNEQFF.

Notes on this clonotype: Given a far larger clone just one base away, this is likely a sequencing read error. The chain combines TRBV6-5 with TRBJ2-7; D might be TRBD1 (6 bases). Germline values: CDR1 MNHEY, CDR2 SVGAGI. CDR3 length: 15 amino acids. CDR3 protein: CSSSAFSTGIYEQYF. For the CDR3, the DNA is TGTTCCAGCAGCGCCTTCTCTACAGGGATTTACGAGCAGTACTTC.

The chain carries TRBV6-2 or TRBV6-3 and TRBJ1-2; TRBD1 agrees at 10 bases. Germline CDR1 and CDR2: MNHEY and SVGEGT. The length of the CDR3 is 13 residues. V shed 6 bases, J shed 8 bases, and the junction held 6 bases outside the gene matches. The chain's CDR3 is CASRPTGGGGYTF. The CDR3 nucleotides are TGTGCCAGCAGACCGACAGGGGGCGGAGGCTACACCTTC.

At least ten counts were recorded for this clonotype. A much larger clonotype is one base distant, so this may be a read error. This chain uses TRBV7-9 with TRBJ2-3; D is possibly TRBD2 (5 bases). Germline loops: CDR1 SEHNR, CDR2 FQNEAQ (reference sequence). CDR3 length equals 13 residues. V was pared by 5 bases and J by 6 bases, with 12 bases between. The CDR3 is CASSLLGGDTQYF. CDR3 coding DNA: TGTGCCAGCAGCCTCTTAGGCGGGGATACGCAGTATTTT.

On this clonotype: It differs at one base from a far larger clone, so likely a read error. This chain uses TRBV6-4 with TRBJ2-7; 7 bases fit TRBD1. The CDR3 totals 14 residues. V was clipped by 6 bases and J by 7 bases; unmatched bases: 12. The germline V gene encodes CDR1 MRHNA and CDR2 SNTAGT. The CDR3 here is CASRSGTATGEQYF. In DNA, the CDR3 is TGTGCCAGCAGATCCGGGACAGCCACCGGGGAGCAGTACTTC.

This clonotype is a singleton in its sample. A far more abundant clone sits one base away, making this likely a read error. The V and J genes are TRBV11-1 and TRBJ2-7; 8 nucleotides agree with TRBD2. The length of the CDR3 is 15 residues. Germline assignment: CDR1 SGHAT and CDR2 FQDESV (reference sequence). CDR3 protein: CASSLGLAAYNEQYF. The CDR3 coding sequence is TGTGCCAGCAGTTTAGGACTAGCCGCCTACAATGAGCAGTACTTC. The variable domain in full, with the rest retrieved from reference TRBV11-1 and TRBJ2-7, is EAEVAQSPRYKITEKSQAVAFWCDPISGHATLYWYRQILGQGPELLVQFQDESVVDDSQLPKDRFSAERLKGVDSTLKIQPAELGDSAMYLCASSLGLAAYNEQYFGPGTRLTVT.

J is TRBJ1-2 and V is TRBV6-1; TRBD1 is a possible D gene (5 bases). The V gene lost 6 bases and the J gene lost 1 base, with 15 bases spanning the gap. The CDR3 length is 15 residues. The germline V gene has CDR1 MNHNS and CDR2 SASEGT. The CDR3 spells CASSSGSQGNYGYTF. CDR3 in DNA: TGTGCCAGCAGCTCGGGTTCCCAGGGTAACTATGGCTACACCTTC.